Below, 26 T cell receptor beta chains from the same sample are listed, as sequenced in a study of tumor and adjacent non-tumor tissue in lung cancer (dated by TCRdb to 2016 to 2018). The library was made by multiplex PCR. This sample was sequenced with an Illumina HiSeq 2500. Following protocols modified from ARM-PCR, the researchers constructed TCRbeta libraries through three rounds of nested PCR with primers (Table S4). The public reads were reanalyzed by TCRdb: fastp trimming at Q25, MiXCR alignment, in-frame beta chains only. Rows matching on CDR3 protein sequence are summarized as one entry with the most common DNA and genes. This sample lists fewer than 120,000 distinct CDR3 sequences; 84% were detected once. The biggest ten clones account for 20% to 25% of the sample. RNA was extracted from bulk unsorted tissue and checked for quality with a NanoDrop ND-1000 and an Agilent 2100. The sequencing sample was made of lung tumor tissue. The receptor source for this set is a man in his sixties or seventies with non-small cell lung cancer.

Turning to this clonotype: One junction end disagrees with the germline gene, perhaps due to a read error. Written as DNA, the CDR3 is TGTGCCATCAGTTACTCACAGTACACAGATACTCAGTATTTT. As protein: CAISYSQYTDTQYF. This sequence joins TRBV6-5 and TRBJ2-3; D is undetermined. The germline V gene has CDR1 MNHEY and CDR2 SVGAGI. The length of the CDR3 is 14 residues.

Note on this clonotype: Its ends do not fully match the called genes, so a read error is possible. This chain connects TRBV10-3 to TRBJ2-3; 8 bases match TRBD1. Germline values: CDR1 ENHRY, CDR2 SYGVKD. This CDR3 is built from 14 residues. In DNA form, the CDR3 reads TGTACCATCAGGAGGCAGGGGGCCCCAGATACGCAGTATTTT. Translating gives CTIRRQGAPDTQYF.

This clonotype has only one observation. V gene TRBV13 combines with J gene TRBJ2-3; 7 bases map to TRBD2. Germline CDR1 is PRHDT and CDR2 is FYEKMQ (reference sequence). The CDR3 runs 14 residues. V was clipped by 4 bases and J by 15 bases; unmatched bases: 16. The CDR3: CASSSAGSTDRHYF. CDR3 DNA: TGTGCCAGCAGCTCAGCGGGATCCACAGATAGGCATTATTTT.

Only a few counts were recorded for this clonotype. CDR3: CASSQNPAGAKYNEQFF. CDR3 nucleotide sequence: TGCGCCAGCAGCCAAAACCCAGCGGGAGCTAAGTACAATGAGCAGTTCTTC. This chain joins TRBV4-3 and TRBJ2-1; 8 bases match TRBD2. CDR1 LGHNA and CDR2 YSLEER come from the germline V gene. The CDR3 runs 17 residues. With 2 bases clipped from V and 4 bases from J, the junction kept 10 bases outside the gene matches.

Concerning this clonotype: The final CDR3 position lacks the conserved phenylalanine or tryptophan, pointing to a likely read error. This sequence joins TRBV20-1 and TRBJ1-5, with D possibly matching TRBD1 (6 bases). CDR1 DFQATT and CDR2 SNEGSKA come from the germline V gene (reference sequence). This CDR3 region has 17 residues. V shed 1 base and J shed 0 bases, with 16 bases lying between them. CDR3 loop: CSARVGGGLFSNQPQHS. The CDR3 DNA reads TGCAGTGCTAGAGTAGGGGGGGGACTTTTTAGCAATCAGCCCCAGCATTCT.

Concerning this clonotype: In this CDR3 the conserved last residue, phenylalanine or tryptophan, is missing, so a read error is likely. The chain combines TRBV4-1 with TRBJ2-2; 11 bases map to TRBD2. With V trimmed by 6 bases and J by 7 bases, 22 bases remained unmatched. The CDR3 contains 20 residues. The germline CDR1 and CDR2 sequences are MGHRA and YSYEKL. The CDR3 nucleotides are TGCGCCAGCAGAGCAAGAGGGTCTAGCGGGGGGCCACTGGGAATCGGGGAGCTGTTTATT. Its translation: CASRARGSSGGPLGIGELFI.

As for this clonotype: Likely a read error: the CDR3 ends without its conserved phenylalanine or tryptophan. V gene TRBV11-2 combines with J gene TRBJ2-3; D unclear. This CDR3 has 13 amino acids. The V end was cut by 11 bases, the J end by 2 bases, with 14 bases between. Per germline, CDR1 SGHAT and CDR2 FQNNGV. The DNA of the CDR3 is TGTGCCTCGTCTGGTCGGAACACAGATACGCAGTATTAT. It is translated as CASSGRNTDTQYY.

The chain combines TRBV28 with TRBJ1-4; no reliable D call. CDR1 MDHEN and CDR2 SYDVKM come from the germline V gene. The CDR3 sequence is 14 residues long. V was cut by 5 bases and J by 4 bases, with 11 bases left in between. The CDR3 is CASSEGIVNEKLFF. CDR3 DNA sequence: TGTGCCAGCAGTGAAGGGATCGTTAATGAAAAACTGTTTTTT.

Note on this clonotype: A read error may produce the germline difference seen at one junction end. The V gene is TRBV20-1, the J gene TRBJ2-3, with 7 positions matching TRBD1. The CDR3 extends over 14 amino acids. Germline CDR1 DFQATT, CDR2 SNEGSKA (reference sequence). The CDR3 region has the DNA TGTAGTGCCCAACCGGGACAGAACAGAGATACGCAGTATTTT. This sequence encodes CSAQPGQNRDTQYF.

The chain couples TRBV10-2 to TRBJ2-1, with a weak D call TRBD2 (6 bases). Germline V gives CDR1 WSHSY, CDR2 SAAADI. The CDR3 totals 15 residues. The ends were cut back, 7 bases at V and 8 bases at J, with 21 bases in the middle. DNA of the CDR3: TGCGCCAGCATGTCCCCGGGAGCATCTTCTCATGAGCAGTTCTTC. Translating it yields CASMSPGASSHEQFF.

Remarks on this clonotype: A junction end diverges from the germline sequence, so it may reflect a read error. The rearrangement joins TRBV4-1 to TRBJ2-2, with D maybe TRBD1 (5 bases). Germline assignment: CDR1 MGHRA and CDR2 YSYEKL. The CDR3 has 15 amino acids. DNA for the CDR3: TGCGCCAGCAACCAGCGACAGACGAACACCGAGGAGCTGTTTTTT. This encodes CASNQRQTNTEELFF.

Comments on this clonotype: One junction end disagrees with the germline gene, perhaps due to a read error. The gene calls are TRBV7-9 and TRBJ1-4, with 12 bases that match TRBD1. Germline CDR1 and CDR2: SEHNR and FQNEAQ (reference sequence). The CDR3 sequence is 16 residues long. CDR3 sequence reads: CASGRGQGATNEKLLF. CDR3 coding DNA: TGTGCTAGCGGTCGGGGACAGGGGGCAACTAATGAAAAATTGTTATTT.

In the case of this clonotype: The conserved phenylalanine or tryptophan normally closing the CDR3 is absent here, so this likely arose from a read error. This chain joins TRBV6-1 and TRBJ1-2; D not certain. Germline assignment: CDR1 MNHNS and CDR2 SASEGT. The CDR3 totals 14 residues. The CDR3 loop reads CTSSVGLRGMGYTS. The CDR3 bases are TGTACCAGCAGTGTGGGATTGAGAGGGATGGGCTACACCTCC.

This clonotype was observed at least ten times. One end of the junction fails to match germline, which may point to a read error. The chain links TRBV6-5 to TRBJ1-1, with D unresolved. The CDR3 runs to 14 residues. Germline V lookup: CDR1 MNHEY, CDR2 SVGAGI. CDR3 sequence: CASSSSDMNAEAFF. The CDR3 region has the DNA TGTGCCAGCAGTTCGTCAGATATGAACGCTGAAGCTTTCTTT.

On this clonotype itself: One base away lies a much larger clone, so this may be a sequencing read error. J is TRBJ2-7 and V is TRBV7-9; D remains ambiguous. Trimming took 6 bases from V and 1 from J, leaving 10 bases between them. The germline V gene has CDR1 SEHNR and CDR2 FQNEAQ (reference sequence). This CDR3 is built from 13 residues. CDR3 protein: CASRRTESYEQYF. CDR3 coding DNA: TGTGCCAGCAGACGGACGGAGTCCTACGAGCAGTACTTC. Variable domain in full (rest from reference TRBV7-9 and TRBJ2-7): DTGVSQNPRHKITKRGQNVTFRCDPISEHNRLYWYRQTLGQGPEFLTYFQNEAQLEKSRLLSDRFSAERPKGSFSTLEIQRTEQGDSAMYLCASRRTESYEQYFGPGTRLTVT.

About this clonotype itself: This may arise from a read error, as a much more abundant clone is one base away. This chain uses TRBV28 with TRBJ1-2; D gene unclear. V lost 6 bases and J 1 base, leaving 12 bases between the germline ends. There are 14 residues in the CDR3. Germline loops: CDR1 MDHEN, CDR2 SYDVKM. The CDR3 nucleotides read TGTGCCAGCAGACGAAGGGTGTTTAACTATGGCTACACCTTC. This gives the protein CASRRRVFNYGYTF.

The CDR3 loop is CMIRVGYYELYF. DNA for the CDR3: TGCATGATTAGGGTGGGTTACTACGAGTTGTACTTC. The gene calls are TRBV29-1 and TRBJ2-7, with unresolved D. Germline CDR1 and CDR2: SQVTM and ANQGSEA. This CDR3 spans 12 amino acids.

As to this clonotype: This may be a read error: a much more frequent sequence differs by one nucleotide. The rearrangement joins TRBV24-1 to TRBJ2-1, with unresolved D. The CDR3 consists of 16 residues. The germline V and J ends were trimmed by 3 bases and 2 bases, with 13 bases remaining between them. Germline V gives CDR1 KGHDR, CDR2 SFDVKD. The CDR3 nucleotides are TGTGCCACCAGTGATATAAGCCATGGGGCCTACAATGAGCAGTTCTTC. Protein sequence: CATSDISHGAYNEQFF.

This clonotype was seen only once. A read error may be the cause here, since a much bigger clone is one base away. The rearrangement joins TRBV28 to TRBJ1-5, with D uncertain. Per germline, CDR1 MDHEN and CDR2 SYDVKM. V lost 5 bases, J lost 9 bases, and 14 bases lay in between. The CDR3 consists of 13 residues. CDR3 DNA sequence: TGTGCCAGCAGTCTACATCATACCAGGCCCCAGCATTTT. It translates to CASSLHHTRPQHF.

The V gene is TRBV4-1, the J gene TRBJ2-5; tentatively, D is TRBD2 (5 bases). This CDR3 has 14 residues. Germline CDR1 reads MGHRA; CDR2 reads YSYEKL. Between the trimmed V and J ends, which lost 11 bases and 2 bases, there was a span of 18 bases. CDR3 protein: CACTQQSGQETQYF. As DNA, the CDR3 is TGCGCCTGCACCCAACAGTCGGGGCAAGAGACCCAGTACTTC.

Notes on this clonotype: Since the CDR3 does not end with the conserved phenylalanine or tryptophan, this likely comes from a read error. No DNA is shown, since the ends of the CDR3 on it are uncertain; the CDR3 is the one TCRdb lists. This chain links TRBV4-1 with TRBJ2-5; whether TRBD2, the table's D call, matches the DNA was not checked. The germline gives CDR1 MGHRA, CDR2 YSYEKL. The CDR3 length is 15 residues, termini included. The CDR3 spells CASSQGLGGLWTQIL.

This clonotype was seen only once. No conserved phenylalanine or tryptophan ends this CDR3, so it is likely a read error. CDR3 coding DNA: TGCAGCGTGGCCGACAGGATCCAAGGGACCCAGTACGTC. Translated: CSVADRIQGTQYV. The chain has TRBV29-1 and TRBJ2-5, with D tentatively TRBD1 (6 bases). The CDR3 has 13 amino acids. From germline, CDR1 is SQVTM and CDR2 ANQGSEA.

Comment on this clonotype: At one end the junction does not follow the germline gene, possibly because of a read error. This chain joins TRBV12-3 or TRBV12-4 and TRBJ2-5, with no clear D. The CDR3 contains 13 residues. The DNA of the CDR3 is TGTGCCAGCAGTTTAATCAACTCAGAGACCCAGTGCTTC. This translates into CASSLINSETQCF.

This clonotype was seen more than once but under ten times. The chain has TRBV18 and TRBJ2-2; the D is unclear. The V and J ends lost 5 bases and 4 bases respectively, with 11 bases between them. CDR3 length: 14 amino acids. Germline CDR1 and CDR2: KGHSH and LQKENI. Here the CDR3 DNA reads TGTGCCAGCTCAACGCTCATGGGCACCGGGGAGCTGTTTTTT. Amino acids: CASSTLMGTGELFF.

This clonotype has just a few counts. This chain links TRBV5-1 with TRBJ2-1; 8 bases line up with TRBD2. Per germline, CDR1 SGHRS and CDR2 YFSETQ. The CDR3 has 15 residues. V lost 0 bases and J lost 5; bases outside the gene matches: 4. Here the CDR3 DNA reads TGCGCCAGCAGCTTGGGTCGGACTAGCAACAATGAGCAGTTCTTC. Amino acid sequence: CASSLGRTSNNEQFF.

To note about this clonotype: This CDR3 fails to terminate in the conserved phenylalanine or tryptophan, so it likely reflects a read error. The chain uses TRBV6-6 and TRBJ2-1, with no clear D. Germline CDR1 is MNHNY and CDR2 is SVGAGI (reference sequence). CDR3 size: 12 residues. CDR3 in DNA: TGTGCCAGCAGCCTCGGCTACAACGAGCAGTTCATC. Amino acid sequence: CASSLGYNEQFI.